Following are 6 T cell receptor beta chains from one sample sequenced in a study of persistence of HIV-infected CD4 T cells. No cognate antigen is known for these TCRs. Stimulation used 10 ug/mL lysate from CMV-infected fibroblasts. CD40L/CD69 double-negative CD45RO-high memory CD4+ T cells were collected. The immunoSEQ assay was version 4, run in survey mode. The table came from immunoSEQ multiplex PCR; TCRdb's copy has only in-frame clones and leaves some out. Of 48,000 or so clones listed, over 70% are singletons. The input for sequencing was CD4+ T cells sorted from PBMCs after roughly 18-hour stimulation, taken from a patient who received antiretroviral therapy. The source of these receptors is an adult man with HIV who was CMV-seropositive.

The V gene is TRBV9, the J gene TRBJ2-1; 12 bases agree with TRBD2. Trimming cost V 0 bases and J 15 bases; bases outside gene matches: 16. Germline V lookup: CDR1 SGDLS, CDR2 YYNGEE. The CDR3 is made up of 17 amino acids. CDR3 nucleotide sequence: TGTGCCAGCAGCGTAGGTCCGGACGGGACTAGCGGGCTAACGGGGTTCTTC. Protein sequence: CASSVGPDGTSGLTGFF.

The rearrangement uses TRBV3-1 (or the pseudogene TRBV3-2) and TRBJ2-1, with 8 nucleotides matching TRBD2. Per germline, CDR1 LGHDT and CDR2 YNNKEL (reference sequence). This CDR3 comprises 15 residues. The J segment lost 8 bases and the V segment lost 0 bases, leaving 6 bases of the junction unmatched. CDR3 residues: CASSQEREGPHEQFF. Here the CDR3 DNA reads TGTGCCAGCAGCCAAGAACGGGAGGGCCCTCATGAGCAGTTCTTC.

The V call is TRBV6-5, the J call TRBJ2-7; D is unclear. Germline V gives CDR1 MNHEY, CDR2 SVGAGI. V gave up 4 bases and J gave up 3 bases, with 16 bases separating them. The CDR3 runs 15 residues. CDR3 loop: CASSFNLPGYYEQYF. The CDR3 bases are TGTGCCAGCAGTTTTAACCTACCGGGTTACTACGAGCAGTACTTC.

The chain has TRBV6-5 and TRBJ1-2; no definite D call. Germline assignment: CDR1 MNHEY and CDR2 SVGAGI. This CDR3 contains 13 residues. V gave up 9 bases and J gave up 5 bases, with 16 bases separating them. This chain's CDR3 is CASEEAGRYGYTF. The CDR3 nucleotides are TGTGCCAGTGAAGAGGCAGGCAGGTATGGCTACACCTTC.

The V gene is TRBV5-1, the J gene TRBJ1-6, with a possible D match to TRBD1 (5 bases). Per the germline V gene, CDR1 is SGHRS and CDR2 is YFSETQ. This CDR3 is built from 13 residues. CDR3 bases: TGCGCGACGAGATCAGGGTGGAATTCACCCCTCCACTTT. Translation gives CATRSGWNSPLHF.

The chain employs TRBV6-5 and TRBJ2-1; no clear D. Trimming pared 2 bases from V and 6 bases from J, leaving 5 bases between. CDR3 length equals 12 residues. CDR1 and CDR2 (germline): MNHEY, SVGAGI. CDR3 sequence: CASSYRGNEQFF. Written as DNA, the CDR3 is TGTGCCAGCAGTTACAGAGGCAATGAGCAGTTCTTC.